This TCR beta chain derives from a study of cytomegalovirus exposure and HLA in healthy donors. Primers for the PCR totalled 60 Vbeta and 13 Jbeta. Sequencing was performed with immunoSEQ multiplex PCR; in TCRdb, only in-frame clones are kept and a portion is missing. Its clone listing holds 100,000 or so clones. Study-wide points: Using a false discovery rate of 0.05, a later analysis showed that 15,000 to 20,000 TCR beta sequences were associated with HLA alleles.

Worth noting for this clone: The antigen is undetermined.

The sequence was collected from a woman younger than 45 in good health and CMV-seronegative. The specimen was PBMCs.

The CDR3 is CATRRGALTEAFF. The CDR3 DNA reads TGTGCCACCCGGCGGGGGGCGCTCACTGAAGCTTTCTTT. This chain links TRBV6-5 with TRBJ1-1; a weak D match, TRBD1 (6 bases). The CDR3 totals 13 residues. CDR1 is MNHEY, CDR2 SVGAGI, per germline. V was cut by 10 bases and J by 4 bases, with 16 bases left in between.